This T cell receptor (beta chain) was sequenced in a study of blood T cell repertoires in COVID-19. Study-wide background: In each case, the material was cDNA or gDNA derived from T cells, B-cell-depleted T cells, or PBMCs.

Enrollees, about 18 to 95 years old, lived in approximately 25 US areas. Among Cohort 3 donors, those recovered had two negative PCRs, clearance, or symptom resolution. As handled by the study authors: Estimated nucleated cell counts came from reference gene primer amplification. TCRdb's table, derived via immunoSEQ multiplex PCR, lists solely in-frame clones and lacks some. V, J and clone size are taken as reported in that table, and D and trimming were inferred from the DNA itself. The sample holds 40,000 to 50,000 clones, roughly 86% seen once. Germline CDR1 reads MNHEY; CDR2 reads SVGAGI. The CDR3 runs 15 residues. Losses at the gene ends were 2 bases for V and 5 bases for J; bases not matched to a gene: 8.

This receptor was identified in a woman between 50 and 59 years old who had recovered from COVID-19. Specimen: PBMCs or T cells enriched from blood (not recorded which). The chain is built from TRBV6-5 and TRBJ2-7, with TRBD2 identical over 8 bases. This CDR3 is CASSYGSSGSHEQYF. CDR3 sequence (DNA): TGTGCCAGCAGTTACGGTTCTAGCGGGTCCCACGAGCAGTACTTC.